The 3 T cell receptor beta chains reported below all come from one sample, sequenced in a study of T-cell reconstitution after alpha-beta-depleted transplantation in children. Preparing the TCRbeta library involved the use of unique molecular identifiers. TCRdb re-derived calls from the PCR reads in MiXCR, one entry per CDR3 protein. Of around 450,000 distinct CDR3 sequences in the sample, over 9.5% are singletons; the top ten hold 2% to 2.5%. The input for sequencing was PBMCs, taken before TCRalphabeta/CD19-depleted stem cell transplant. The receptors originated from a child aged 2 to 10 with inherited bone marrow failure, due to receive a stem cell transplant.

The genes are TRBV5-1 and TRBJ2-1; 8 bases are a match to TRBD2. Germline CDR1 is SGHRS and CDR2 is YFSETQ. The junction had 6 bases not matched to a gene; V was cut back by 2 bases and J by 2 bases. The CDR3 is made up of 16 amino acids. The CDR3 sequence: CASSFREAGAYNEQFF. The CDR3 coding sequence is TGCGCCAGCAGCTTCCGGGAAGCGGGAGCCTACAATGAGCAGTTCTTC.

This clonotype showed up many times. The V gene is TRBV6-1, the J gene TRBJ2-2; D remains unclear. The CDR3 covers 13 residues. The ends were cut back, 6 bases at V and 2 bases at J, with 7 bases in the middle. Looked up from germline, CDR1 is MNHNS and CDR2 is SASEGT. As DNA, the CDR3 is TGTGCCAGCAGGGATGTCAACACCGGGGAGCTGTTTTTT. Translating gives CASRDVNTGELFF.

For the CDR3, the DNA is TGTGCCAGCAGCTTAGCGCTCGGGGCTGGGAGTTCGGATGAGCAGTTCTTC. The encoded protein is CASSLALGAGSSDEQFF. V is TRBV7-9 and J is TRBJ2-1, with D possibly being TRBD1 or TRBD2 (5 bases each). The germline gives CDR1 SEHNR, CDR2 FQNEAQ (reference sequence). The germline V and J ends were trimmed by 0 bases and 8 bases, with 20 bases remaining between them. CDR3 length: 17 amino acids. Combining the CDR3 with reference TRBV7-9 and TRBJ2-1 gives the whole variable domain DTGVSQNPRHKITKRGQNVTFRCDPISEHNRLYWYRQTLGQGPEFLTYFQNEAQLEKSRLLSDRFSAERPKGSFSTLEIQRTEQGDSAMYLCASSLALGAGSSDEQFFGPGTRLTVL.